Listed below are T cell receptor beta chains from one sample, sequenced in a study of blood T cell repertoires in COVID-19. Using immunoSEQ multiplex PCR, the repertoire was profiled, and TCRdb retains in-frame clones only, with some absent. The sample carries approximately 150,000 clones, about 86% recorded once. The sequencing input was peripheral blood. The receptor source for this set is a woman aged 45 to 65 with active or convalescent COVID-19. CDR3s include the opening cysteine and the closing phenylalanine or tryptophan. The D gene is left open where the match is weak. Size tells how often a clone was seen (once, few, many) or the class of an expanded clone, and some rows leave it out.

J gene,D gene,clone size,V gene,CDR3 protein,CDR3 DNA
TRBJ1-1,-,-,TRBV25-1,CASSDLGAGSQAFF,TGTGCCAGCAGTGACTTGGGGGCAGGGTCCCAAGCTTTCTTT
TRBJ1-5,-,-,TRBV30,CAWSSGIGQPQHF,TGTGCCTGGAGTTCAGGGATCGGCCAGCCCCAGCATTTT
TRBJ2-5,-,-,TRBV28,CASSQAGGLRVETQYF,TGTGCCAGCAGCCAGGCGGGCGGGCTGCGGGTGGAGACCCAGTACTTC
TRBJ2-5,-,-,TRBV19,CATGREETQYF,TGTGCCACGGGCAGGGAAGAGACCCAGTACTTC
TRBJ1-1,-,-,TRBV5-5,CASSLDGGRDTEAFF,TGTGCCAGCAGCTTGGACGGGGGAAGGGACACTGAAGCTTTCTTT
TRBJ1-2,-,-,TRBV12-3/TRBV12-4,CASSLGLTGGYTF,TGTGCCAGCAGTTTGGGACTCACGGGGGGCTACACCTTC
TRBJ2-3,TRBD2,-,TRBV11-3,CASSLSGASTDTQYF,TGTGCCAGCAGTCTTAGCGGGGCAAGCACAGATACGCAGTATTTT
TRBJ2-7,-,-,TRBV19,CASSMGVTYEQYF,TGTGCCAGTAGTATGGGAGTTACCTACGAGCAGTACTTC
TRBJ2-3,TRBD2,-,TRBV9,CASSVASGLGSTDTQYF,TGTGCCAGCAGCGTGGCTAGCGGCCTCGGAAGCACAGATACGCAGTATTTT
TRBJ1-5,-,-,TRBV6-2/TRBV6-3,CASSYSIDTGLGNQPQHF,TGTGCCAGCAGTTACTCGATCGACACGGGGTTAGGCAATCAGCCCCAGCATTTT
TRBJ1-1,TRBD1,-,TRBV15,CATSRSGQGNTEAFF,TGTGCCACCAGCAGAAGTGGACAGGGCAACACTGAAGCTTTCTTT
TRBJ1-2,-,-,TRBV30,CAWNLRQDYGYTF,TGTGCCTGGAACCTCCGACAGGACTATGGCTACACCTTC
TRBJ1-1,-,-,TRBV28,CASSLSGATEAFF,TGTGCCAGCAGTTTGTCTGGGGCCACTGAAGCTTTCTTT
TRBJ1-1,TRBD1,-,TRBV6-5,CASSYLARQGTEAFF,TGTGCCAGCAGTTACCTTGCTCGACAGGGTACTGAAGCTTTCTTT
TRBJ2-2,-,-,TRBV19,CASSDRLGAPDTGELFF,TGTGCCAGTAGTGACCGTTTGGGGGCGCCTGACACCGGGGAGCTGTTTTTT
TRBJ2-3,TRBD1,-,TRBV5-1,CASSFLGQGGPDTQYF,TGCGCCAGCAGCTTCTTGGGACAGGGGGGACCAGATACGCAGTATTTT
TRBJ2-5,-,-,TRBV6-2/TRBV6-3,CASSRRTAGETQYF,TGTGCCAGCAGCCGGCGGACAGCTGGAGAGACCCAGTACTTC
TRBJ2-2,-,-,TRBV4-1,CASSPTRDTNTGELFF,TGCGCCAGCAGCCCAACCCGGGACACAAACACCGGGGAGCTGTTTTTT
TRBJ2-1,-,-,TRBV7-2,CASSLYRENYNEQFF,TGTGCCAGCAGCCTTTATCGGGAGAACTACAATGAGCAGTTCTTC
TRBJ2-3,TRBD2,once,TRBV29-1,CSVEAWLAGGYDTQYF,TGCAGCGTTGAAGCGTGGCTAGCGGGGGGATATGATACGCAGTATTTT
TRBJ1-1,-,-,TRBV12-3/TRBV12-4,CASSLTGTEAFF,TGTGCCAGCAGTTTAACCGGGACTGAAGCTTTCTTT
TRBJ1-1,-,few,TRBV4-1,CASSQGGVGNTEAFF,TGCGCCAGCAGCCAAGGGGGGGTGGGGAACACTGAAGCTTTCTTT
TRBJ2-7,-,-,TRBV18,CASSPPTAPGGEQYF,TGTGCCAGCTCACCACCTACAGCCCCCGGGGGCGAGCAGTACTTC
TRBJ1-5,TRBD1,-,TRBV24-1,CATSDSDRGSNQPQHF,TGTGCCACCAGTGATTCAGACAGGGGGAGCAATCAGCCCCAGCATTTT
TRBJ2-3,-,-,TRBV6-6,CASSYRSGGTDTQYF,TGTGCCAGCAGTTACCGGAGTGGTGGCACAGATACGCAGTATTTT
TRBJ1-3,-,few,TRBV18,CASSPSRSGSGNTIYF,TGTGCCAGCTCACCGTCACGGTCCGGGTCGGGAAACACCATATATTTT
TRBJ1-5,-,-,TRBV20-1,CSASRQGNQPQHF,TGCAGTGCTAGTAGGCAGGGGAATCAGCCCCAGCATTTT
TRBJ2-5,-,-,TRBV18,CASSGETQYF,TGTGCCAGCTCCGGGGAGACCCAGTACTTC
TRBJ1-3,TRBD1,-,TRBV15,CATRRTGMLSGNTIYF,TGTGCCACCAGAAGGACAGGGATGCTCTCTGGAAACACCATATATTTT
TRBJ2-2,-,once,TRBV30,CAWSPSRRGSGTGELFF,TGTGCCTGGAGCCCCTCCCGACGGGGGTCGGGCACCGGGGAGCTGTTTTTT
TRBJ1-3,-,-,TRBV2,CASSGRSSGNTIYF,TGTGCCAGCAGTGGACGGAGCTCTGGAAACACCATATATTTT
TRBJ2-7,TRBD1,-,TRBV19,CASSHVKGTGQNVQYF,TGTGCCAGTAGTCATGTAAAGGGGACAGGGCAAAACGTGCAGTACTTC
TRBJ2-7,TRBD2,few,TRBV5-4,CASSPWGGSGYEQYF,TGTGCCAGCAGCCCCTGGGGGGGGTCGGGGTACGAGCAGTACTTC
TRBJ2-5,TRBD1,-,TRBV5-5,CASSNGGTGAGETQYF,TGTGCCAGCAGCAATGGTGGGACAGGGGCGGGGGAGACCCAGTACTTC
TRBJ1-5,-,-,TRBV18,CASSRESGSNQPQHF,TGTGCCAGCTCACGGGAATCGGGGTCCAATCAGCCCCAGCATTTT
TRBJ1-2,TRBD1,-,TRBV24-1,CATSGDRDYGYTF,TGTGCCACCAGTGGAGACAGGGACTATGGCTACACCTTC
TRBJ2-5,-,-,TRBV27,CASSSELGKETQYF,TGTGCCAGCAGTTCTGAGCTAGGTAAAGAGACCCAGTACTTC
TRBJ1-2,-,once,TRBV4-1,CASSPTGGNYGYTF,TGCGCCAGCAGCCCCACCGGGGGAAACTATGGCTACACCTTC
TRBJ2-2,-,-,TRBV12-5,CASGTTGELFF,TGTGCTAGTGGGACTACCGGGGAGCTGTTTTTT
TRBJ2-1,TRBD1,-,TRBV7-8,CASSPSGTDYNEQFF,TGTGCCAGCAGCCCCTCCGGGACAGACTACAATGAGCAGTTCTTC
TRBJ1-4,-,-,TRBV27,CASSLGGRNEKLFF,TGTGCCAGCAGTTTAGGAGGGCGTAATGAAAAACTGTTTTTT
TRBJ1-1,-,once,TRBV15,CATSRGGALNTEAFF,TGTGCCACCAGCAGAGGTGGGGCCTTGAACACTGAAGCTTTCTTT
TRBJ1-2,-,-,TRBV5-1,CASRRVQGSESYGYTF,TGCGCCAGCAGGCGTGTACAGGGATCCGAGAGCTATGGCTACACCTTC
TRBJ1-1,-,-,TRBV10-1,CASSEATVYEMNTEAFF,TGCGCCAGCAGTGAGGCGACAGTCTATGAAATGAACACTGAAGCTTTCTTT
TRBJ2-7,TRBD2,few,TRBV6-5,CASSPGGTYYEQYF,TGTGCCAGCAGCCCGGGGGGTACCTACTACGAGCAGTACTTC
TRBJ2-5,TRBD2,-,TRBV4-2,CASSPSGAARETQYF,TGTGCCAGCAGCCCTAGCGGGGCGGCCCGGGAGACCCAGTACTTC
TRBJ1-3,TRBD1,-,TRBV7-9,CASSLTGTGLSGNTIYF,TGTGCCAGCAGCTTAACCGGGACAGGGCTCTCTGGAAACACCATATATTTT
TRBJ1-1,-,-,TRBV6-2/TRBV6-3,CASRLGLTGYAEAFF,TGTGCCAGCCGTTTGGGGTTAACAGGGTATGCTGAAGCTTTCTTT
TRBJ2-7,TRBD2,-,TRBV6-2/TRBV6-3,CASNPEAGALYEQYF,TGTGCCAGCAACCCAGAAGCGGGGGCCCTCTACGAGCAGTACTTC
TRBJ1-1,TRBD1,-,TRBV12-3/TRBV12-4,CASSWAGGTEAFF,TGTGCCAGCAGTTGGGCAGGGGGCACTGAAGCTTTCTTT
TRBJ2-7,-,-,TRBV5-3,CARSDEVGGPYEQYF,TGTGCCAGAAGCGATGAAGTGGGGGGGCCCTACGAGCAGTACTTC
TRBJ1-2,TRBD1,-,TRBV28,CASSSGQGHGYTF,TGTGCCAGCAGTTCCGGACAGGGACATGGCTACACCTTC
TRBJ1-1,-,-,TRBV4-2,CASSQDDKGAGALNTEAFF,TGTGCCAGCAGCCAAGATGATAAGGGTGCAGGGGCTTTGAACACTGAAGCTTTCTTT
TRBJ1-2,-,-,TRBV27,CASRQGLSGGYTF,TGTGCCAGCAGGCAGGGGCTGAGCGGTGGCTACACCTTC